The sequence of this T cell receptor beta chain was determined in a study of shared clonotypes between healthy human individuals. The repertoire was sequenced with immunoSEQ multiplex PCR; TCRdb's copy has only in-frame clones and lacks some. The sample lists some 1,100,000 clones; 75% to 85% were seen once. This CDR3 contains 15 residues. With 2 bases clipped from V and 7 bases from J, the junction kept 3 bases outside the gene matches. From germline, CDR1 is LGHNA and CDR2 YSLEER. The sample consisted of memory CD4+ T cells from PBMCs. The subset here: CD45RA-negative fraction. The chain is built from TRBV4-3 and TRBJ1-4; TRBD1 agrees at 11 bases. This clonotype was sampled from a man in his late teens or twenties in good health. Some clones in this sample may be carry-over from other donors' samples. CDR3 sequence: CASSQTGTGGEKLFF. In DNA form, the CDR3 reads TGCGCCAGCAGCCAAACCGGGACAGGGGGTGAAAAACTGTTTTTT.